This entry lists 6 T cell receptor beta chains sequenced from one sample in a study of blood T cells in healthy people across ages. Primed by a sample-barcoded 5' primer and a J-beta primer mix, a second PCR proceeded for 7 to 11 cycles. TCRdb reprocessed the 5' RACE reads with MiXCR, giving one entry per CDR3 protein. The sample holds around 400,000 distinct CDR3 sequences, approximately 51% seen once. The sample was blood. These receptors all come from a man in his 60s in good health.

This clonotype was detected a few times. This chain uses TRBV11-2 with TRBJ2-5, with D tentatively TRBD1 (5 bases). Trimming removed 5 bases from V and 3 bases from J, with 13 bases in between. The germline gives CDR1 SGHAT, CDR2 FQNNGV. CDR3 length: 14 amino acids. DNA for the CDR3: TGTGCCAGCAGCCTACACCCAGGGAAAGAGACCCAGTACTTC. This codes for CASSLHPGKETQYF.

This clonotype was seen only a few times. The chain joins TRBV12-3 or TRBV12-4 to TRBJ2-1; TRBD2 agrees at 8 bases. The CDR3 extends over 15 amino acids. The V segment lost 2 bases and the J segment 5 bases; nucleotides outside the gene matches: 5. The CDR3 nucleotides read TGTGCCAGCAGTTTAATGGCGGGGGGTAACAATGAGCAGTTCTTC. Translated: CASSLMAGGNNEQFF.

In this sample, this clonotype turned up a few times. The V gene is TRBV6-2 or TRBV6-3, the J gene TRBJ2-4; 7 bases are a match to TRBD1. This CDR3 has 16 residues. V shed 2 bases, J shed 1 base, and the junction held 5 bases outside the gene matches. The germline CDR1 and CDR2 sequences are MNHEY and SVGEGT. The chain's CDR3 is CASSYTDRAAKNIQYF. The DNA for the CDR3 is TGTGCCAGCAGTTACACCGACAGGGCTGCCAAAAACATTCAGTACTTC.

The chain employs TRBV5-1 and TRBJ2-3, with 9 bases fitting TRBD1. Looked up from germline, CDR1 is SGHRS and CDR2 is YFSETQ. J gave up 5 bases and V 0 bases, and 4 bases lay outside the gene matches. The CDR3 consists of 15 residues. The CDR3 nucleotides read TGCGCCAGCAGCTTGGGGGACAGGGAGATAGATACGCAGTATTTT. Residues: CASSLGDREIDTQYF.

CDR3 in amino acids: CASSPARFSGANVLTF. The CDR3 DNA is TGTGCCAGCTCCCCAGCCCGGTTCAGTGGGGCCAACGTCCTGACTTTC. This rearrangement joins TRBV18 to TRBJ2-6; no reliable D call. The CDR3 runs 16 residues. V was clipped by 6 bases and J by 3 bases, with 15 bases between them. Germline V gene sequence: CDR1 KGHSH, CDR2 LQKENI.

The chain carries TRBV30 and TRBJ2-1, with TRBD1 identical over 10 bases. The CDR3 contains 12 residues. CDR1 GTSNPN and CDR2 SVGIG come from the germline V gene (reference sequence). Germline trimming cut 8 bases from V and 9 bases from J; bases unmatched to any gene: 7. CDR3 protein: CAQGQGFGEQFF. DNA of the CDR3: TGTGCCCAGGGACAGGGGTTTGGTGAGCAGTTCTTC.